A selection of T cell receptor beta chains follows, all from one sample in a study of T cell responses to AZD1222 COVID-19 vaccine. The assay was immunoSEQ multiplex PCR, and TCRdb's table has in-frame clones only and misses some. The profile covers approximately 150,000 clones, with roughly 86% appearing a single time and roughly 5.4% taken by the ten largest. The specimen comprised peripheral blood, sampled 28 days after the second dose of the MenACWY control vaccine. All receptors derive from an adult who received the MenACWY meningococcal vaccine as a control. Both conserved end residues are part of each CDR3. Fields, in order: D gene, J gene, V gene, CDR3 protein. The D gene is left open where the match is weak.

d_gene: .
j_gene: TRBJ1-4
v_gene: TRBV30
CDR3aa: CAWEGEKLFF

d_gene: .
j_gene: TRBJ2-5
v_gene: TRBV20-1
CDR3aa: CSAGDGETQYF

d_gene: .
j_gene: TRBJ2-1
v_gene: TRBV7-3
CDR3aa: CASSVTGAGNEQFF

d_gene: .
j_gene: TRBJ2-7
v_gene: TRBV6-5
CDR3aa: CASRKPGSYEQYF

d_gene: .
j_gene: TRBJ2-2
v_gene: TRBV19
CDR3aa: CASSRFEGSNTGELFF

d_gene: .
j_gene: TRBJ1-1
v_gene: TRBV4-2
CDR3aa: CASSPPGTENTEAFF

d_gene: TRBD1
j_gene: TRBJ2-1
v_gene: TRBV19
CDR3aa: CASSWDRYNEQFF

d_gene: .
j_gene: TRBJ1-1
v_gene: TRBV30
CDR3aa: CAWTQGNTEAFF

d_gene: TRBD1
j_gene: TRBJ1-2
v_gene: TRBV29-1
CDR3aa: CSANRGEKGYTF

d_gene: .
j_gene: TRBJ1-2
v_gene: TRBV10-1
CDR3aa: CATGLGFRGYTF

d_gene: TRBD1
j_gene: TRBJ2-1
v_gene: TRBV15
CDR3aa: CATSSLGTGLAEQFF

d_gene: .
j_gene: TRBJ1-5
v_gene: TRBV9
CDR3aa: CASSVGPGRGQPQHF

d_gene: .
j_gene: TRBJ2-2
v_gene: TRBV7-6
CDR3aa: CASSLEGGSNTGELFF

d_gene: TRBD2
j_gene: TRBJ2-1
v_gene: TRBV5-5
CDR3aa: CASSLEGRGSGEQFF

d_gene: .
j_gene: TRBJ1-4
v_gene: TRBV3-1/TRBV3-2
CDR3aa: CASSQRSKLFF

d_gene: TRBD1
j_gene: TRBJ1-2
v_gene: TRBV11-2
CDR3aa: CASSLRQGAFGYTF

d_gene: TRBD1
j_gene: TRBJ2-7
v_gene: TRBV9
CDR3aa: CASSPRGQNEQYF

d_gene: .
j_gene: TRBJ1-5
v_gene: TRBV4-1
CDR3aa: CASKQVGGNQPQHF

d_gene: .
j_gene: TRBJ1-5
v_gene: TRBV10-3
CDR3aa: CAISESTVWEPQHF

d_gene: .
j_gene: TRBJ2-5
v_gene: TRBV12-3/TRBV12-4
CDR3aa: CASSLLETQYF

d_gene: .
j_gene: TRBJ1-5
v_gene: TRBV4-2
CDR3aa: CASSQVGLEAYQPQHF

d_gene: TRBD1
j_gene: TRBJ1-6
v_gene: TRBV7-2
CDR3aa: CASSLRQGSPLHF

d_gene: .
j_gene: TRBJ1-1
v_gene: TRBV11-3
CDR3aa: CASSLVWGAEAFF

d_gene: .
j_gene: TRBJ1-5
v_gene: TRBV7-9
CDR3aa: CASSSNNQPQHF

d_gene: .
j_gene: TRBJ1-2
v_gene: TRBV2
CDR3aa: CASLRFLYGYTF

d_gene: TRBD1
j_gene: TRBJ1-1
v_gene: TRBV6-4
CDR3aa: CASSESGGGTEAFF

d_gene: TRBD1
j_gene: TRBJ1-2
v_gene: TRBV28
CDR3aa: CASVKQGAINYGYTF

d_gene: TRBD1
j_gene: TRBJ1-2
v_gene: TRBV4-3
CDR3aa: CASGQANYGYTF

d_gene: TRBD1
j_gene: TRBJ2-3
v_gene: TRBV30
CDR3aa: CAWSVGTGTDTQYF

d_gene: TRBD1
j_gene: TRBJ1-1
v_gene: TRBV5-4
CDR3aa: CASSLKARGLTEAFF

d_gene: TRBD1
j_gene: TRBJ2-5
v_gene: TRBV7-2
CDR3aa: CASSFSPRGQETQYF

d_gene: TRBD1
j_gene: TRBJ1-5
v_gene: TRBV5-1
CDR3aa: CASSFGQGRDQPQHF

d_gene: .
j_gene: TRBJ1-1
v_gene: TRBV7-2
CDR3aa: CASSSPRGWDEAFF

d_gene: .
j_gene: TRBJ1-1
v_gene: TRBV9
CDR3aa: CASSVDRGSKTSEAFF

d_gene: .
j_gene: TRBJ1-2
v_gene: TRBV3-1/TRBV3-2
CDR3aa: CASSQTGANYGYTF

d_gene: .
j_gene: TRBJ1-1
v_gene: TRBV7-9
CDR3aa: CASSTALQVNTEAFF

d_gene: .
j_gene: TRBJ1-2
v_gene: TRBV6-5
CDR3aa: CASSYLYESYGYTF

d_gene: TRBD1
j_gene: TRBJ2-7
v_gene: TRBV4-3
CDR3aa: CASSQWDRDDYEQYF

d_gene: .
j_gene: TRBJ2-7
v_gene: TRBV6-2/TRBV6-3
CDR3aa: CASSYSREQYF

d_gene: .
j_gene: TRBJ2-7
v_gene: TRBV11-3
CDR3aa: CASSFSTASYEQYF

d_gene: TRBD2
j_gene: TRBJ2-7
v_gene: TRBV18
CDR3aa: CASSLGLAGAYEQYF

d_gene: .
j_gene: TRBJ1-3
v_gene: TRBV6-6
CDR3aa: CASSQYSAVGSGNTIYF

d_gene: TRBD1
j_gene: TRBJ2-1
v_gene: TRBV11-3
CDR3aa: CASSPRTGTARIF

d_gene: .
j_gene: TRBJ1-5
v_gene: TRBV5-8
CDR3aa: CASSLRAGTNSVPQHF

d_gene: TRBD1
j_gene: TRBJ1-2
v_gene: TRBV27
CDR3aa: CASTERSVRTGLDGYTF

d_gene: .
j_gene: TRBJ1-3
v_gene: TRBV28
CDR3aa: CASSETDGNTIYF

d_gene: .
j_gene: TRBJ2-1
v_gene: TRBV3-1/TRBV3-2
CDR3aa: CASSLWTSSYNEQFF

d_gene: TRBD1
j_gene: TRBJ2-5
v_gene: TRBV18
CDR3aa: CASSSQGSGETQYF

d_gene: .
j_gene: TRBJ1-3
v_gene: TRBV9
CDR3aa: CASSSQGSSSGNTIYF